This T cell receptor beta chain stems from a study of early T cells in non-severe SARS-CoV-2 infection (dated by TCRdb to 2020 to 2022). In the study overall: Because TCR sequencing was done on bulk RNA from unsorted whole blood, the alpha and beta chains could not be paired. General conclusions and limits of the study: VDJdb matching was skewed toward anti-spike CD8 responses, so virus-specific expansions were likely underestimated and private and CD4 specificities were missed.

Set within a cohort of healthcare workers in London, UK, this nested case-control study involved weekly PCR testing of nasopharyngeal swabs along with blood sampling. Healthcare workers were recruited during the week of the UK lockdown, between 23 and 31 March 2020, and followed weekly for up to roughly 16 weeks. The V end gives up 9 bases and the J end 4 bases, leaving 4 bases in the junction not matched to a gene. The CDR3 starts with the cysteine, ends with the phenylalanine, and has 13 residues. Solely the CDR3 DNA is kept, with 39 bases framed from the first base. Via the germline V gene (reference sequence), CDR1 is LNHDA and CDR2 SQIVND. Receptors were amplified or captured by 5' RACE. Sequencing took place on a NextSeq 500. In the TCR library protocol, unique molecular identifiers were attached to individual cDNA molecules to correct for PCR bias and sequencing error. Both TCR alpha and beta chains were sequenced, and tight co-correlation was observed between alpha and beta sequence abundances in each sample. The original pipeline was this. Decombinator V4 was used to annotate the V gene, J gene and CDR3 of the TCR sequences. Expanded TCRs were defined as changing significantly between any two time points under a Poisson model with p below 0.0001. TCR abundances were normalised to the total number of TCRs sequenced in each sample and reported as counts per million. TRAV1-2 paired with TRAJ12, TRAJ20 or TRAJ33 defined MAIT TCRs, while TRAV10 paired with TRAJ18 defined iNKT TCRs. VDJdb, accessed 1 November 2021, was searched for CMV, EBV and SARS-CoV-2 annotated TCRs, with TCRs annotated for multiple antigens excluded. The public sequencing data were trimmed at Q25 with fastp and processed into clonotypes with MiXCR by TCRdb, which kept only in-frame beta chains. Rows are combined by CDR3 protein, so each entry shows the most common genes and DNA. TCRdb's processing, not the study's, gives the V and J calls here. Within this sample are 80,000 to 95,000 distinct CDR3 sequences, with roughly 12% of them counted one time only. The top ten constitute less than 8.5% of the sample.

In its sample, this clonotype was seen many times. The clone's antigen remains unknown. Qualities for individual bases were not recorded, and no much larger clone is one base off. Recombination joined TRBV19 with TRBJ1-5; 9 nucleotides in the junction match TRBD1. Sequenced sample: whole blood. This clonotype originated in an adult who was a healthcare worker with PCR-confirmed SARS-CoV-2 infection or an uninfected control (not recorded which). This receptor has the CDR3 CASSGTGNQPQHF. The sequence in DNA is TGTGCCAGCAGTGGGACAGGGAATCAGCCCCAGCATTTT.